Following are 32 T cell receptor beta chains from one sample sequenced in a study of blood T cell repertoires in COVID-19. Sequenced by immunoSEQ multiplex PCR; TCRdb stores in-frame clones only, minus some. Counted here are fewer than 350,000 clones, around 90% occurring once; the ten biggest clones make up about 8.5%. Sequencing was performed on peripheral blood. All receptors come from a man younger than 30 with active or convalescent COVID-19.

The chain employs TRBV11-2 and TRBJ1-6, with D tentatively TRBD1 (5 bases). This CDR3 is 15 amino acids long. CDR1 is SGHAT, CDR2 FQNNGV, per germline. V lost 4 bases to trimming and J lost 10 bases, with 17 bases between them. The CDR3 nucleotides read TGTGCCAGCAGCTCCAGTCGGGGGTTTGGATCACCCCTCCACTTT. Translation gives CASSSSRGFGSPLHF.

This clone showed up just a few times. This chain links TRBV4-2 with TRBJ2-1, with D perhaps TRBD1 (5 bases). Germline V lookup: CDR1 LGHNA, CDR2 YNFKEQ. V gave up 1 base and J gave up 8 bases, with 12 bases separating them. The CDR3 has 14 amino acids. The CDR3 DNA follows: TGTGCCAGCAGCCAAGTTCAGGGTATTGATGAGCAGTTCTTC. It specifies CASSQVQGIDEQFF.

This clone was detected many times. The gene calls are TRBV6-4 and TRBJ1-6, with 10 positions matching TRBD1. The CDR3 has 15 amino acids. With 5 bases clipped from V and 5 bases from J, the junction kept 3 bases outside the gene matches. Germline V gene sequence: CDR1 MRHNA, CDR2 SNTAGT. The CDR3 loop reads CASSPGTGDNSPLHF. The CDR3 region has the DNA TGTGCCAGCAGTCCCGGGACAGGGGATAATTCACCCCTCCACTTT.

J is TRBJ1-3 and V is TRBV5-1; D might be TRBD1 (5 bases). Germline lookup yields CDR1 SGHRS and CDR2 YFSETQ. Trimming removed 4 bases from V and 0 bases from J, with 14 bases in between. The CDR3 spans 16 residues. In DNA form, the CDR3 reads TGCGCCAGCAGCAACCAAAACAGGAGCTCTGGAAACACCATATATTTT. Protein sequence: CASSNQNRSSGNTIYF.

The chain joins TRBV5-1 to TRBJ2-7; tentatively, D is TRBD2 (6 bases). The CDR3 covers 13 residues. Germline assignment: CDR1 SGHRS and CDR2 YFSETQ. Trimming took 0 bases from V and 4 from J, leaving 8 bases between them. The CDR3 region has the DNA TGCGCCAGCAGCTTGGGGGCGGGGTACGAGCAGTACTTC. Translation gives CASSLGAGYEQYF.

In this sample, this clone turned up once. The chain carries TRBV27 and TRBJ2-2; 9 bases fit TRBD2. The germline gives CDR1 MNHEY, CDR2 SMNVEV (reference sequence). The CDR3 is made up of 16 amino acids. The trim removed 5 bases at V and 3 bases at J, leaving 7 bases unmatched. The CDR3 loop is CASSKLAGKYTGELFF. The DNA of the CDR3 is TGTGCCAGCAGTAAGCTAGCGGGGAAATACACCGGGGAGCTGTTTTTT.

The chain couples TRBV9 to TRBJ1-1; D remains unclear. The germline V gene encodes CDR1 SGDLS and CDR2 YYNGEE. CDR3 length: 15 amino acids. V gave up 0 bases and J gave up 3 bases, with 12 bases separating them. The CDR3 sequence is CASSVEPNEDTEAFF. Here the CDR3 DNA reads TGTGCCAGCAGCGTAGAACCCAATGAGGACACTGAAGCTTTCTTT. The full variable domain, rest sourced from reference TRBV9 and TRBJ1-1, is DSGVTQTPKHLITATGQRVTLRCSPRSGDLSVYWYQQSLDQGLQFLIQYYNGEERAKGNILERFSAQQFPDLHSELNLSSLELGDSALYFCASSVEPNEDTEAFFGQGTRLTVV.

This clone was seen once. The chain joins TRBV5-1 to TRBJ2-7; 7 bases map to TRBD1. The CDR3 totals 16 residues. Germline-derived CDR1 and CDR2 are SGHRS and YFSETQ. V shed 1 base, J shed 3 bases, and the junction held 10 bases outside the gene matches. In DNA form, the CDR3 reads TGCGCCAGCAGCTTGACCCCAGGACAGGCCTTCTACGAGCAGTACTTC. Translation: CASSLTPGQAFYEQYF.

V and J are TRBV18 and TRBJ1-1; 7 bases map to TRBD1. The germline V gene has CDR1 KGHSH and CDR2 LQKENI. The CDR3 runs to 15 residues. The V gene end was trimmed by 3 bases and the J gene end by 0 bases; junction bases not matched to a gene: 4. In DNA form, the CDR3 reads TGTGCCAGCTCACCCCAGGGGGAGCTGAACACTGAAGCTTTCTTT. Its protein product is CASSPQGELNTEAFF.

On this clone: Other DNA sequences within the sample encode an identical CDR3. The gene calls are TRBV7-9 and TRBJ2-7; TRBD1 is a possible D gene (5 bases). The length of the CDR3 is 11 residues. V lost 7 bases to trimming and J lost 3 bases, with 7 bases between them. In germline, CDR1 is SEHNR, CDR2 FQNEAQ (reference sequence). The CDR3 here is CASTRGYEQYF. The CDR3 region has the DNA TGTGCCAGCACTAGGGGCTACGAGCAGTACTTC. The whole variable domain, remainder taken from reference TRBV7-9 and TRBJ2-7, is DTGVSQNPRHKITKRGQNVTFRCDPISEHNRLYWYRQTLGQGPEFLTYFQNEAQLEKSRLLSDRFSAERPKGSFSTLEIQRTEQGDSAMYLCASTRGYEQYFGPGTRLTVT.

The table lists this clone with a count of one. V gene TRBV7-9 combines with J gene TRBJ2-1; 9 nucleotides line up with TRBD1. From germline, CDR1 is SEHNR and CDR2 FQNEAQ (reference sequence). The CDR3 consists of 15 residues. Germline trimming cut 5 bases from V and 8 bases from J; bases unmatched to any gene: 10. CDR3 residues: CASSPGTGLFDEQFF. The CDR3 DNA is TGTGCCAGCAGCCCAGGGACAGGGTTATTCGATGAGCAGTTCTTC.

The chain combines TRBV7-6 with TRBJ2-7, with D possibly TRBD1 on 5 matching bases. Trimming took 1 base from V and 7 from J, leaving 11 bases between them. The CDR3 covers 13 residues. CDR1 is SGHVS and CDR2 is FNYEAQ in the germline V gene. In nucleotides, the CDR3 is TGTGCCAGCAGCTTAGACAGGTCTGGGGAGCAGTACTTC. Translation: CASSLDRSGEQYF.

The CDR3 loop reads CASTQNDYNSPLHF. In DNA form, the CDR3 reads TGTGCCAGTACCCAGAACGACTATAATTCACCCCTCCACTTT. The chain carries TRBV19 and TRBJ1-6; D uncertain. This CDR3 is 14 amino acids long. Germline CDR1 reads LNHDA; CDR2 reads SQIVND (reference sequence). Trimming stripped 7 bases from V and 3 bases from J, with 10 bases between.

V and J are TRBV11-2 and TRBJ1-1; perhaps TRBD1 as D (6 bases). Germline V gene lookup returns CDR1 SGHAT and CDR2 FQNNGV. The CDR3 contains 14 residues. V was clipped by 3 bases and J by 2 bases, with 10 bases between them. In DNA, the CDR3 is TGTGCCAGCAGCTTCCGGACAGAAAACACTGAAGCTTTCTTT. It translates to CASSFRTENTEAFF.

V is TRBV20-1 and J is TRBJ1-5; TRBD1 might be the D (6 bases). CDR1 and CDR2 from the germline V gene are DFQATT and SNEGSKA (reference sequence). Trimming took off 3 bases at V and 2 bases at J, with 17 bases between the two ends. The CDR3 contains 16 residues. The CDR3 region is CSASPQGGWGNQPQHF. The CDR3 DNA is TGCAGTGCTAGTCCCCAAGGGGGTTGGGGCAATCAGCCCCAGCATTTT.

The CDR3 spells CATSASTGGSEETQYF. Here the CDR3 DNA reads TGTGCCACCAGTGCCAGTACAGGGGGCTCGGAAGAGACCCAGTACTTC. The chain employs TRBV24-1 and TRBJ2-5, with TRBD1 matching over 9 bases. The CDR3 has 16 residues. Germline V CDR1 and CDR2: KGHDR, SFDVKD. After removal of 5 bases from V and 3 bases from J, the junction contained 9 bases not matched to a gene.

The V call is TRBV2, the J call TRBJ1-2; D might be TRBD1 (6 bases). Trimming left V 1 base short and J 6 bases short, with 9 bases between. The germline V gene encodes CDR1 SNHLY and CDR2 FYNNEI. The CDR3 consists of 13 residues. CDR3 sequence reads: CASSEEGGDGYTF. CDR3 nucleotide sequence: TGTGCCAGCAGTGAAGAAGGGGGGGATGGCTACACCTTC.

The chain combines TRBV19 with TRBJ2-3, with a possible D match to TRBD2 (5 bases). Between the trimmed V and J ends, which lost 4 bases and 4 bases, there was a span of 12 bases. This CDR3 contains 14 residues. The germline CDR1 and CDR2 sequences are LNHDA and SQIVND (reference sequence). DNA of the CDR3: TGTGCCAGTAGTAGACGGGATTTGCCAGATACGCAGTATTTT. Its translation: CASSRRDLPDTQYF.

CDR3: CASRGTDKETQYF. In DNA form, the CDR3 reads TGTGCCAGTAGAGGGACTGACAAAGAGACCCAGTACTTC. The rearrangement links TRBV19 to TRBJ2-5; D perhaps matches TRBD2 (6 bases). The CDR3 totals 13 residues. Trimming stripped 6 bases from V and 3 bases from J, with 11 bases between. CDR1 and CDR2 from the germline V gene are LNHDA and SQIVND (reference sequence).

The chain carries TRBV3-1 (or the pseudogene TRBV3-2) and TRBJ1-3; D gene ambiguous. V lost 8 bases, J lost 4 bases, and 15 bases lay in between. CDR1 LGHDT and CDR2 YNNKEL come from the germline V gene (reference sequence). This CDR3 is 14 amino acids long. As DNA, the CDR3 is TGTGCCAGCGGGGAGCCTAATTTGGGAAACACCATATATTTT. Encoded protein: CASGEPNLGNTIYF.

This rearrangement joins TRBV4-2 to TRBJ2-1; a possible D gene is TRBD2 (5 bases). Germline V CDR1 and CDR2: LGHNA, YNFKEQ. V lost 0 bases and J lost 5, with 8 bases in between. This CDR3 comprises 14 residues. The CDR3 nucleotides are TGTGCCAGCAGCCAAGACCCCGGGGACAATGAGCAGTTCTTC. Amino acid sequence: CASSQDPGDNEQFF.

CDR3 protein: CASRHGAFYQETQYF. The CDR3 DNA sequence: TGTGCCAGCAGACATGGAGCTTTTTACCAAGAGACCCAGTACTTC. This chain connects TRBV2 to TRBJ2-5; D is ambiguous. The CDR3 has 15 amino acids. Germline assignment: CDR1 SNHLY and CDR2 FYNNEI. V lost 6 bases and J lost 0, with 14 bases in between.

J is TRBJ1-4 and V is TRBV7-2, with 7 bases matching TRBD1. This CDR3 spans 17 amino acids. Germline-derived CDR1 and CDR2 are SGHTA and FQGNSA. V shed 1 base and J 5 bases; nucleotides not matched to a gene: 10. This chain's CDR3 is CASSLGVEAGGNEKLFF. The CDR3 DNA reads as TGTGCCAGCAGCTTAGGGGTGGAGGCAGGGGGAAATGAAAAACTGTTTTTT.

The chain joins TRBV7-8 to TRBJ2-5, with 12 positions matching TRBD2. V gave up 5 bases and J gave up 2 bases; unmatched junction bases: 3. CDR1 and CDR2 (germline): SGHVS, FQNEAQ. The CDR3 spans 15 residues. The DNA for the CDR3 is TGTGCCAGCAGCCGGACTAGCGGGGATCAAGAGACCCAGTACTTC. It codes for CASSRTSGDQETQYF.

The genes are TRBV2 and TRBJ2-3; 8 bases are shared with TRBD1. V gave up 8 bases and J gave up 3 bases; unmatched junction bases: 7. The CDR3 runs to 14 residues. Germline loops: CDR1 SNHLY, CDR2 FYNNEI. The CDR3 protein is CASRDRGLTDTQYF. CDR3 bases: TGTGCCAGCCGCGACAGGGGATTAACAGATACGCAGTATTTT.

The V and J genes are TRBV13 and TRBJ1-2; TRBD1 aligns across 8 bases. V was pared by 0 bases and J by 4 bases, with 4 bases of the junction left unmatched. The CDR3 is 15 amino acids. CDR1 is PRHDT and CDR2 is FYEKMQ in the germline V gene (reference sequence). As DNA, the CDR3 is TGTGCCAGCAGCTTAGGGACAGGGGCCTTCTATGGCTACACCTTC. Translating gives CASSLGTGAFYGYTF.

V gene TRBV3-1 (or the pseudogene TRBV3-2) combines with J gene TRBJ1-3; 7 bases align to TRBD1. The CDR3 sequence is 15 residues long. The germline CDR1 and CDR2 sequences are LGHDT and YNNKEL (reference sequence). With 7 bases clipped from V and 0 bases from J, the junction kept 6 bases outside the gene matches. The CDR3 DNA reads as TGTGCCAGCATCCGGGACAGCCGCTCTGGAAACACCATATATTTT. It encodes CASIRDSRSGNTIYF.

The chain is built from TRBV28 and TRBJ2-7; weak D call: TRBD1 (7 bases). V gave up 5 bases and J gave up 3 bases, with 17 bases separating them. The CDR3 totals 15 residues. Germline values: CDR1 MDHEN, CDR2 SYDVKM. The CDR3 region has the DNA TGTGCCAGCAGTCTCCTAGACAGGGAGGACTACGAGCAGTACTTC. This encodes CASSLLDREDYEQYF.

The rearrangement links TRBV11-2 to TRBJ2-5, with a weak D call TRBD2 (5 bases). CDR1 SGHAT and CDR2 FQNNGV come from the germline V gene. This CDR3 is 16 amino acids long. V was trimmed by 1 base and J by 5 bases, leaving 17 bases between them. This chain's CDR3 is CASSLVPEGLKETQYF. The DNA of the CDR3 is TGTGCCAGCAGCTTAGTGCCGGAAGGACTTAAGGAGACCCAGTACTTC.

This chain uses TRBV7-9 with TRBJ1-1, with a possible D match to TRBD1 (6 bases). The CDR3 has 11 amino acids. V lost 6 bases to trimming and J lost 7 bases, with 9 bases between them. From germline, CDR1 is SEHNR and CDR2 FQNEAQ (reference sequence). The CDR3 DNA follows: TGTGCCAGCAGGGAGGACAGTGAAGCTTTCTTT. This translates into CASREDSEAFF.

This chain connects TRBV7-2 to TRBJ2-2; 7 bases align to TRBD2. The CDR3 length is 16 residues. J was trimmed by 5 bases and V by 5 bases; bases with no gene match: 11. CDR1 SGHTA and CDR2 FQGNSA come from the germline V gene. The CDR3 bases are TGTGCCAGCAGCCGCGGGAGTGACTGGGGGACCGGGGAGCTGTTTTTT. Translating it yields CASSRGSDWGTGELFF.

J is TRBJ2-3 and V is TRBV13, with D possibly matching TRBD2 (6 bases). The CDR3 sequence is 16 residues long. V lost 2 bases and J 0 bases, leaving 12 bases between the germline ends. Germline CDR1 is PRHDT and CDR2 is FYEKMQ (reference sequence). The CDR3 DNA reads TGTGCCAGCAGCTTACCCGGGGGACCTAGCACAGATACGCAGTATTTT. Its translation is CASSLPGGPSTDTQYF. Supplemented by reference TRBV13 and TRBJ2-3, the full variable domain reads AAGVIQSPRHLIKEKRETATLKCYPIPRHDTVYWYQQGPGQDPQFLISFYEKMQSDKGSIPDRFSAQQFSDYHSELNMSSLELGDSALYFCASSLPGGPSTDTQYFGPGTRLTVL.